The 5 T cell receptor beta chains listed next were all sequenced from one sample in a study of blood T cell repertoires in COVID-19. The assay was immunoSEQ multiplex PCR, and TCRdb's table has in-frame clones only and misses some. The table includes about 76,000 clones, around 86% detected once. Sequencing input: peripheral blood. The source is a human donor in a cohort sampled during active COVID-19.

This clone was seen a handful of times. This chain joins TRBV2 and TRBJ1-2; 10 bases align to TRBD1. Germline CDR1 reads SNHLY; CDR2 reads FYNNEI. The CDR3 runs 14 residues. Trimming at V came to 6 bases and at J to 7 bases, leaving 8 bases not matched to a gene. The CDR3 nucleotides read TGTGCCAGCAGCCCTCTGACAGGGGGCGGTGGCTACACCTTC. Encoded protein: CASSPLTGGGGYTF.

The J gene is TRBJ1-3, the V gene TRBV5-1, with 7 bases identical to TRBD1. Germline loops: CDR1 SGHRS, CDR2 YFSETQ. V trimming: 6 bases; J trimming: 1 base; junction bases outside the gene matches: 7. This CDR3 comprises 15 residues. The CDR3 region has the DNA TGCGCCAGCACCCGACAGGGCTCATCTGGAAACACCATATATTTT. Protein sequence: CASTRQGSSGNTIYF. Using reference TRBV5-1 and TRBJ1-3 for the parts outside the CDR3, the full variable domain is KAGVTQTPRYLIKTRGQQVTLSCSPISGHRSVSWYQQTPGQGLQFLFEYFSETQRNKGNFPGRFSGRQFSNSRSEMNVSTLELGDSALYLCASTRQGSSGNTIYFGEGSWLTVV.

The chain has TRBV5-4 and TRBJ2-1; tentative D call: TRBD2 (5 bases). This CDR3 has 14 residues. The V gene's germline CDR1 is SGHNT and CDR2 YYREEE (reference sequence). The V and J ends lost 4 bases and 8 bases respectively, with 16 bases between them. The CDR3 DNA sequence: TGTGCCAGCAGCGAGGGTAGGGTGAAGGATGAGCAGTTCTTC. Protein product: CASSEGRVKDEQFF. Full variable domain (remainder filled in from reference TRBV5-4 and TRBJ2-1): ETGVTQSPTHLIKTRGQQVTLRCSSQSGHNTVSWYQQALGQGPQFIFQYYREEENGRGNFPPRFSGLQFPNYSSELNVNALELDDSALYLCASSEGRVKDEQFFGPGTRLTVL.

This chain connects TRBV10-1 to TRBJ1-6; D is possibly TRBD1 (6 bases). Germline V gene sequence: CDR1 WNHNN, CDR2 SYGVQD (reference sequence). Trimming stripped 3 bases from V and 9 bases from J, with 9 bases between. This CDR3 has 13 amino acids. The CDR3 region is CASSDAGASPLHF. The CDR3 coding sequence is TGCGCCAGCAGTGATGCAGGGGCTTCACCCCTCCACTTT.

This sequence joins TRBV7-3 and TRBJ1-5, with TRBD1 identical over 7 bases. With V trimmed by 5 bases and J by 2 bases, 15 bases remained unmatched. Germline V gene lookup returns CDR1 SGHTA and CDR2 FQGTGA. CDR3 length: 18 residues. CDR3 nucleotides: TGTGCCAGCAGCCGCTCCCACCTCACAGGGGAAGGCAATCAGCCCCAGCATTTT. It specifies CASSRSHLTGEGNQPQHF.